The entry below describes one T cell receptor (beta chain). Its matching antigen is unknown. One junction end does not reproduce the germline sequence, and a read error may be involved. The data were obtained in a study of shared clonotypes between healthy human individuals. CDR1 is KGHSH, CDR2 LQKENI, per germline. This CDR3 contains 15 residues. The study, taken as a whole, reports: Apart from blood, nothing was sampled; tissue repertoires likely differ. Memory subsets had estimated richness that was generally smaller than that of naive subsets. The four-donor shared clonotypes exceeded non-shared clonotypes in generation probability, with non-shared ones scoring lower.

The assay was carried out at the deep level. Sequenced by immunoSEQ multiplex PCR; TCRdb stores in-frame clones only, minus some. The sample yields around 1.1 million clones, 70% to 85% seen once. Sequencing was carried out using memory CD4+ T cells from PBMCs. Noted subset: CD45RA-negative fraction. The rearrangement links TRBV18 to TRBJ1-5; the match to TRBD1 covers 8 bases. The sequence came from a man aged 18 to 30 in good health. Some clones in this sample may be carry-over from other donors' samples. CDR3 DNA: TGTGCCAGCTCAACACCCGGGACAGGTAATCAGCCCCAGCATTTT. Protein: CASSTPGTGNQPQHF. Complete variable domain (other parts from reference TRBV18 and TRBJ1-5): NAGVMQNPRHLVRRRGQEARLRCSPMKGHSHVYWYRQLPEEGLKFMVYLQKENIIDESGMPKERFSAEFPKEGPSILRIQQVVRGDSAAYFCASSTPGTGNQPQHFGDGTRLSIL.